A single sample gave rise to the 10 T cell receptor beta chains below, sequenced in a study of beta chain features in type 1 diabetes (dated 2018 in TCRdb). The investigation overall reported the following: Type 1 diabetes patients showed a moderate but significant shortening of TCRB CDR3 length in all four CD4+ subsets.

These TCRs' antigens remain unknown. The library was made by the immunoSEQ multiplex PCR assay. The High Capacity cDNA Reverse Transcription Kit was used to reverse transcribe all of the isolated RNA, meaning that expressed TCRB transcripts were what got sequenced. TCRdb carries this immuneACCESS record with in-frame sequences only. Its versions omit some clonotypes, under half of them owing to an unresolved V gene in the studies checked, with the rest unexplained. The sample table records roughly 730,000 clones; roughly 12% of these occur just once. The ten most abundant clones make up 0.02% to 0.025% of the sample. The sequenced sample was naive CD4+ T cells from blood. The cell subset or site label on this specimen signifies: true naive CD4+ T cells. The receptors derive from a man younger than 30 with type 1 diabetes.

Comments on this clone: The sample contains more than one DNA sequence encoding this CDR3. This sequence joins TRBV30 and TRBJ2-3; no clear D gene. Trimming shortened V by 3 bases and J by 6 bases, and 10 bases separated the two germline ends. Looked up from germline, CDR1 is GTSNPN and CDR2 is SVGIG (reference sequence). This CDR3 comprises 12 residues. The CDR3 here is CAWSRGPDTQYF. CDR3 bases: TGTGCCTGGAGCCGCGGACCGGATACGCAGTATTTT.

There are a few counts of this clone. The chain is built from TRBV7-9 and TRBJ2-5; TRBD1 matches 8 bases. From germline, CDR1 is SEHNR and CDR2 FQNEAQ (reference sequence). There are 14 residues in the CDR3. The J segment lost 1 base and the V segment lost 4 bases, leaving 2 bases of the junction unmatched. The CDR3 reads CASSSGQGQETQYF. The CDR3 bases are TGTGCCAGCAGCTCAGGACAGGGCCAAGAGACCCAGTACTTC.

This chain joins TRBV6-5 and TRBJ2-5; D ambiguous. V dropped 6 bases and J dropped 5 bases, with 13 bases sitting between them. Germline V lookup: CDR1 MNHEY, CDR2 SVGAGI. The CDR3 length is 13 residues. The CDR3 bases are TGTGCCAGCAGCCAAAGCACTTGGGAGACCCAGTACTTC. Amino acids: CASSQSTWETQYF.

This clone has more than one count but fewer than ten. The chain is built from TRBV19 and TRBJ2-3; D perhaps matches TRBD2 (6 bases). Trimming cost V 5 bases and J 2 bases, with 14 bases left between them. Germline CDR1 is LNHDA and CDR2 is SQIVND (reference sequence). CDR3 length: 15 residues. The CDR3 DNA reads TGTGCCAGTAGTCCCATGGGACTCACCACAGATACGCAGTATTTT. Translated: CASSPMGLTTDTQYF.

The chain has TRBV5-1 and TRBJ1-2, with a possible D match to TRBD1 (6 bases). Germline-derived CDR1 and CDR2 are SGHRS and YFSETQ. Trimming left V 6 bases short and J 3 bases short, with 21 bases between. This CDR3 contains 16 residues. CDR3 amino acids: CASNFGNHRVDYGYTF. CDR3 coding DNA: TGCGCCAGCAATTTCGGTAACCACAGGGTGGACTATGGCTACACCTTC.

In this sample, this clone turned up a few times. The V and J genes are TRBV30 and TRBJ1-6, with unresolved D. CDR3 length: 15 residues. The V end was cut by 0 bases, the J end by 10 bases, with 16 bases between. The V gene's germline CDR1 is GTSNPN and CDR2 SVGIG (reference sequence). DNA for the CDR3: TGTGCCTGGAGTGTAACCGGTTTCCTGGGATCACCCCTCCACTTT. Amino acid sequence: CAWSVTGFLGSPLHF.

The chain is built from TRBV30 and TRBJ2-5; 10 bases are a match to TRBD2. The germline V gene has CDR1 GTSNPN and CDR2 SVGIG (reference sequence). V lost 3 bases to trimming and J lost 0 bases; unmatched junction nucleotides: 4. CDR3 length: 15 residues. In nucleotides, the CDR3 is TGTGCCTGGAGGCGTCTAGCGGGAGACCAAGAGACCCAGTACTTC. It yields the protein CAWRRLAGDQETQYF.

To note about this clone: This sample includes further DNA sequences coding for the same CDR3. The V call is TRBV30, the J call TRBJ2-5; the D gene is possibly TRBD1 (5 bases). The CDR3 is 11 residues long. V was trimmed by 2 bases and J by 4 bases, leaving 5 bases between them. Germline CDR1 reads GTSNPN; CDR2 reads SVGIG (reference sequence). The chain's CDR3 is CAWSQGETQYF. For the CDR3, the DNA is TGTGCCTGGAGTCAGGGAGAGACCCAGTACTTC. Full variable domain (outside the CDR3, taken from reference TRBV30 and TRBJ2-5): SQTIHQWPATLVQPVGSPLSLECTVEGTSNPNLYWYRQAAGRGLQLLFYSVGIGQISSEVPQNLSASRPQDRQFILSSKKLLLSDSGFYLCAWSQGETQYFGPGTRLLVL.

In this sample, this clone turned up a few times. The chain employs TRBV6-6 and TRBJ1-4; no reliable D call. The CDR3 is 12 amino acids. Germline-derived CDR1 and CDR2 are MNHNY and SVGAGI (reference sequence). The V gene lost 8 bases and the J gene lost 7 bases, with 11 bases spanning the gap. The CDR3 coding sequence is TGTGCCAGCGCCACCTCGGGTGAAAAACTGTTTTTT. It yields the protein CASATSGEKLFF.

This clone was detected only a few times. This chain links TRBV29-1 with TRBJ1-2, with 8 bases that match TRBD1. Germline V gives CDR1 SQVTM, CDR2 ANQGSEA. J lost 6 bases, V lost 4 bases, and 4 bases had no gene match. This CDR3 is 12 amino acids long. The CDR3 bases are TGCAGCGTTGCGGGACAGGCCCATGGCTACACCTTC. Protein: CSVAGQAHGYTF.